This record covers a single T cell receptor (beta chain). The antigen is unknown. The CDR3 is 17 residues long. The germline V gene encodes CDR1 GTSNPN and CDR2 SVGIG (reference sequence). V lost 4 bases, J lost 3 bases, and 13 bases stayed unmatched. These data come from a study of T-cell memory formation after mild COVID-19. MiXCR was run by TCRdb on the 5' RACE reads, yielding one entry per CDR3 protein. The sample includes 160,000 or so distinct CDR3 sequences, 25% to 40% of them seen just once. Whole-study results and caveats: Of the contracting clones, CD4+ ones lay mainly in CM and EM, and CD8+ ones in EMRA. There were some responding clones in pre-infection memory, which suggested that cross-reactive memory had joined.

This rearrangement joins TRBV30 to TRBJ2-7; 12 nucleotides align to TRBD2. Sequenced: PBMCs or a T cell subset sorted from them (not recorded which). The clonotype comes from an adult woman who had mild COVID-19 (a few samples of this study predate the infection). Cell type and time point are not known. CDR3 residues: CAWMKGLAGGPIYEQYF. DNA of the CDR3: TGTGCCTGGATGAAGGGGCTAGCGGGAGGGCCGATCTACGAGCAGTACTTC.